The next 2 T cell receptor beta chains were all read from a single sample in a study of identical twins. TCRdb re-called the 5' RACE reads with MiXCR, one entry per CDR3 protein. Among nearly 900,000 distinct CDR3 sequences listed, roughly 12% were seen once. A further study also used this sample, focusing on yellow fever vaccine responses in identical twins.

The material sequenced was PBMCs. Source of these receptors: a woman in her late teens or twenties in good health.

The sample holds a few counts of this clonotype. CDR3 nucleotides: TGTGCCAGCAGTCCGTGGAGGGTAGGACAGGGAAACAATGAGCAGTTCTTC. Its translation: CASSPWRVGQGNNEQFF. The chain uses TRBV28 and TRBJ2-1; 8 nucleotides match TRBD1. From germline, CDR1 is MDHEN and CDR2 SYDVKM. The CDR3 has 17 amino acids. J lost 5 bases, V lost 5 bases, and 14 bases had no gene match.

The chain joins TRBV20-1 to TRBJ2-1, with D hard to call. The CDR3 runs to 13 residues. CDR1 DFQATT and CDR2 SNEGSKA come from the germline V gene (reference sequence). V gave up 0 bases and J gave up 8 bases, with 11 bases separating them. The CDR3 region is CSARDQVSYEQFF. CDR3 in DNA: TGCAGTGCTAGAGATCAGGTCTCCTATGAGCAGTTCTTC.